This T cell receptor beta chain was sequenced for a study of cytomegalovirus exposure and HLA in healthy donors. Primers included in the PCR were 60 Vbeta and 13 Jbeta primers. Sequencing used immunoSEQ multiplex PCR; TCRdb keeps in-frame clones, though not all of them. The table lists 150,000 to 200,000 clones, approximately 82% of them singletons. The CDR3 sequence is 14 residues long. Germline values: CDR1 MDHEN, CDR2 SYDVKM. Unmatched junction bases numbered 10, after V lost 8 bases and J lost 4 bases. The clonotype comes from a male donor in good health and CMV-seronegative. J is TRBJ2-7 and V is TRBV28; TRBD2 matches at 8 bases. Sequenced material: PBMCs. CDR3 coding DNA: TGTGCCAGCCTCCGGGATAGCGGGATGTACGAGCAGTACTTC. This translates into CASLRDSGMYEQYF. Supplemented by reference TRBV28 and TRBJ2-7, the full variable domain reads DVKVTQSSRYLVKRTGEKVFLECVQDMDHENMFWYRQDPGLGLRLIYFSYDVKMKEKGDIPEGYSVSREKKERFSLILESASTNQTSMYLCASLRDSGMYEQYFGPGTRLTVT.